The rows below give T cell receptor beta chains drawn from one sample of a study of human T cells and chemical hapten exposure. MiXCR, run by TCRdb on the reads, gives a single entry per CDR3 protein. Of about 120,000 distinct CDR3 sequences in the sample, roughly 8.5% were seen once. What was sequenced was whole blood. The receptors were gathered from a human donor in good health. Some clones in this sample may be carry-over from other donors' samples. The CDR3 runs from the conserved cysteine through the conserved F or W. The D gene is left open where the match is weak. Where a row states a size, it is once, few, many or the class of an expanded clone; other rows omit it.

d_gene	abundance	v_gene	j_gene	CDR3aa	CDR3nt
NA	many	TRBV29-1	TRBJ1-1	CSVEVGMNTEAFF	TGCAGCGTTGAAGTCGGGATGAACACTGAAGCTTTCTTT
TRBD1	NA	TRBV27	TRBJ2-1	CASSFRDRGLSAGVSNEQFF	TGTGCCAGCAGTTTCCGGGACAGGGGGCTCTCAGCGGGAGTTAGCAATGAGCAGTTCTTC
NA	few	TRBV14	TRBJ1-2	CASSQNRADPYGYTF	TGTGCCAGCAGCCAAAATCGGGCAGACCCCTATGGCTACACCTTC
NA	NA	TRBV7-9	TRBJ2-7	CASSNTQEIYEQYF	TGTGCCAGCAGTAATACACAGGAGATCTACGAGCAGTACTTC
TRBD1	NA	TRBV12-3/TRBV12-4	TRBJ2-7	CASSFSPGGGYEQYF	TGTGCCAGCAGTTTTTCCCCAGGGGGCGGGTATGAGCAGTACTTC
NA	few	TRBV19	TRBJ2-1	CASSRSDSYNEQFF	TGTGCCAGTAGTAGATCGGACTCCTACAATGAGCAGTTCTTC
NA	few	TRBV10-2	TRBJ2-1	CASSDYGSNEQFF	TGCGCCAGCAGTGATTACGGGAGCAATGAGCAGTTCTTC
NA	few	TRBV5-1	TRBJ2-3	CASSLSGESTDTQYF	TGCGCCAGCAGCTTATCGGGGGAGTCCACAGATACGCAGTATTTT
TRBD2	few	TRBV14	TRBJ2-1	CASSPTPGGWRGVDEQFF	TGTGCCAGCAGCCCCACTCCGGGGGGTTGGCGGGGGGTCGATGAGCAGTTCTTC
NA	NA	TRBV7-6	TRBJ2-1	CASSRGLESDSDNEQFF	TGTGCCAGCAGCAGAGGACTGGAATCGGACAGTGACAATGAGCAGTTCTTC
TRBD2	few	TRBV10-3	TRBJ2-7	CAISEGSGKEYEQYF	TGTGCCATCAGTGAGGGTAGCGGGAAAGAGTACGAGCAGTACTTC
NA	NA	TRBV6-5	TRBJ2-2	CASSSTTRVTGELFF	TGTGCCAGCAGTAGTACGACTAGAGTAACCGGGGAGCTGTTTTTT
NA	many	TRBV5-4	TRBJ1-1	CASSLGPNTEAFF	TGTGCCAGCAGCTTGGGGCCCAACACTGAAGCTTTCTTT
TRBD2	few	TRBV3-1	TRBJ2-2	CASGGRFSGELFF	TGTGCCAGCGGCGGGAGATTCTCCGGGGAGCTGTTTTTT
NA	NA	TRBV7-2	TRBJ2-1	CASSSQAGLSSYNEQFF	TGTGCCAGCAGCTCCCAGGCGGGCCTAAGCTCCTACAATGAGCAGTTCTTC
TRBD2	NA	TRBV13	TRBJ2-3	CASSFLAGGADTQYF	TGTGCCAGCAGCTTCCTAGCGGGGGGGGCAGATACGCAGTATTTT
NA	NA	TRBV10-3	TRBJ1-1	CAISDPLSRGAMNTEAFF	TGTGCCATCAGTGATCCCCTCAGCCGAGGAGCCATGAACACTGAAGCTTTCTTT
TRBD1	NA	TRBV11-1	TRBJ1-1	CASGPTGMNTEAFF	TGTGCCAGCGGACCGACAGGGATGAACACTGAAGCTTTCTTT
NA	NA	TRBV9	TRBJ2-3	CASSVVGGPTDTQYF	TGTGCCAGCAGCGTAGTAGGGGGACCCACAGATACGCAGTATTTT
NA	few	TRBV28	TRBJ1-2	CASSKGDDYGYTF	TGTGCCAGCTCTAAGGGGGATGACTATGGCTACACCTTC
TRBD2	many	TRBV6-2/TRBV6-3	TRBJ2-2	CASSYSRTSDTGELFF	TGTGCCAGCAGTTACTCGAGGACTAGCGACACCGGGGAGCTGTTTTTT
TRBD1	few	TRBV10-3	TRBJ2-7	CAISTGTGTYEQYF	TGTGCCATCTCTACCGGGACAGGCACCTACGAGCAGTACTTC
TRBD1	NA	TRBV5-6	TRBJ2-5	CASSLTGDQETQYF	TGTGCCAGCAGCTTGACAGGGGATCAAGAGACCCAGTACTTC
NA	many	TRBV6-6	TRBJ1-1	CASSYGLIGTHKNTEAFF	TGTGCCAGCAGTTACGGGCTGATTGGGACACACAAGAACACTGAAGCTTTCTTT
TRBD2	NA	TRBV6-1	TRBJ2-3	CASSIHSGGTSTDTQYF	TGTGCCAGCTCCATTCATAGCGGGGGGACTAGCACAGATACGCAGTATTTT
NA	many	TRBV12-3/TRBV12-4	TRBJ2-7	CASRSEVGYEQYF	TGTGCCAGCCGATCGGAGGTGGGCTACGAGCAGTACTTC
TRBD1	NA	TRBV29-1	TRBJ2-7	CSVAGQGAREQYF	TGCAGCGTTGCGGGACAGGGGGCGAGGGAGCAGTACTTC
TRBD2	many	TRBV12-3/TRBV12-4	TRBJ2-1	CASSSVAGEQFF	TGTGCCAGCAGTTCCGTAGCGGGTGAGCAGTTCTTC
TRBD1	few	TRBV6-5	TRBJ2-1	CASSIPGQGYNEQFF	TGTGCCAGCAGTATACCGGGACAGGGCTACAATGAGCAGTTCTTC
NA	few	TRBV7-2	TRBJ1-5	CASSFGQIRNQPQHF	TGTGCCAGCAGCTTTGGACAGATCCGCAATCAGCCCCAGCATTTT
NA	many	TRBV21-1	TRBJ1-3	CASSSRNSGNTIYF	TGTGCCAGCAGCTCCCGAAACTCTGGAAACACCATATATTTT
NA	few	TRBV5-1	TRBJ2-1	CASSLGGELNEQFF	TGCGCCAGCAGCTTGGGAGGGGAACTGAATGAGCAGTTCTTC
TRBD1	few	TRBV5-1	TRBJ2-2	CASSLGQGSGELFF	TGCGCCAGCAGCTTGGGACAGGGGTCCGGGGAGCTGTTTTTT
NA	many	TRBV6-1	TRBJ1-5	CASSESRAGPQPQHF	TGTGCCAGCAGTGAAAGCAGGGCGGGACCTCAGCCCCAGCATTTT
TRBD1	NA	TRBV10-3	TRBJ2-6	CAITRQGASGANVLTF	TGTGCCATCACCCGACAGGGGGCATCGGGGGCCAACGTCCTGACTTTC
NA	many	TRBV7-9	TRBJ2-1	CASSFLDQDNEQFF	TGTGCCAGCAGCTTTCTAGACCAGGACAATGAGCAGTTCTTC
TRBD2	few	TRBV15	TRBJ2-1	CATSRARLAGARAYNEQFF	TGTGCCACCAGCAGAGCGCGACTAGCGGGGGCCAGGGCCTACAATGAGCAGTTCTTC
NA	few	TRBV29-1	TRBJ1-1	CSVGGQGNTEAFF	TGCAGCGTTGGAGGGCAGGGGAACACTGAAGCTTTCTTT
NA	many	TRBV2	TRBJ1-1	CASSLTADTEAFF	TGTGCCAGCAGTTTGACAGCGGACACTGAAGCTTTCTTT
NA	many	TRBV6-2/TRBV6-3	TRBJ2-5	CASSYVSQQETQYF	TGTGCCAGCAGTTACGTCTCACAGCAAGAGACCCAGTACTTC
NA	few	TRBV27	TRBJ2-2	CASSLLNLNTGELFF	TGTGCCAGCAGTTTATTGAACCTGAACACCGGGGAGCTGTTTTTT
TRBD2	NA	TRBV10-3	TRBJ2-7	CASTPSVREGSYEQYF	TGTGCCAGCACGCCATCGGTGCGGGAGGGCTCCTACGAGCAGTACTTC
NA	few	TRBV28	TRBJ2-1	CASSSPAIYNEQFF	TGTGCCAGCAGTTCCCCAGCGATTTACAATGAGCAGTTCTTC
NA	many	TRBV12-5	TRBJ1-1	CACSNPYAGTEAFF	TGTGCTTGCTCGAACCCTTATGCAGGAACTGAAGCTTTCTTT
NA	few	TRBV29-1	TRBJ2-7	CSVRNSGTYEQYF	TGCAGCGTTCGGAATAGCGGTACCTACGAGCAGTACTTC
NA	few	TRBV12-3/TRBV12-4	TRBJ2-5	CASKARQGETQYF	TGTGCCAGCAAAGCTCGGCAGGGAGAGACCCAGTACTTC
NA	NA	TRBV5-1	TRBJ1-2	CASSSDIGKGGYTF	TGCGCCAGCAGCTCGGACATAGGAAAGGGTGGCTACACCTTC
NA	few	TRBV25-1	TRBJ2-4	CASSESRVPIQYF	TGTGCCAGCAGTGAATCACGGGTCCCCATTCAGTACTTC
TRBD1	NA	TRBV7-9	TRBJ1-5	CASSQPSYGQDNSNQPQHF	TGTGCCAGCAGCCAACCCTCATACGGACAGGACAATAGCAATCAGCCCCAGCATTTT
NA	NA	TRBV4-1	TRBJ2-5	CASSQDTGVETQYF	TGCGCCAGCAGCCAAGATACTGGGGTGGAGACCCAGTACTTC
NA	many	TRBV7-9	TRBJ1-2	CASSLHQDNFYGYTF	TGTGCCAGCAGCTTACACCAGGACAACTTCTATGGCTACACCTTC
NA	few	TRBV20-1	TRBJ2-7	CSAGPGDYEQYF	TGCAGTGCTGGTCCTGGGGACTACGAGCAGTACTTC
TRBD2	NA	TRBV7-9	TRBJ2-5	CASSLQAGGQETQYF	TGTGCCAGCAGCTTACAAGCGGGAGGGCAAGAGACCCAGTACTTC